This TCR beta chain is from a study of T cells expressing NK-cell markers. The germline V gene encodes CDR1 MNHEY and CDR2 SMNVEV (reference sequence). This CDR3 region has 13 residues. TCRdb re-analyzed the 5' RACE reads; it lists each CDR3 protein once, without DNA. The sample table sets out roughly 390,000 distinct CDR3 sequences. V usage is TRBV27 and J usage is TRBJ2-1. The clonotype was recovered from a woman aged 50 to 60 in good health. The sample consisted of blood T cells: a sorted CD56 or NKG2C T cell subset, CD4+ or CD8+ T cells, or bulk PBMC T cells (not recorded which). This CDR3 reads CASRVSSYNEQFF.